The rows below give T cell receptor beta chains drawn from one sample of a study of response to subunit inactivated influenza vaccine. Via MiXCR, TCRdb re-called the RT-PCR reads, giving one row per CDR3 protein. This repertoire shows about half a million distinct CDR3 sequences, roughly 23% found once; its top ten account for approximately 1.9%. This specimen was CD4+ T cells sorted from PBMCs, taken about 5 days after vaccination. These receptors all come from a man between 45 and 60 years old who received an inactivated influenza vaccine. CDR3s include the opening cysteine and the closing phenylalanine or tryptophan. The D gene is left open where the match is weak. The size field is filled for only some rows; it gives once, few, many or a size class.

d_gene | j_gene | v_gene | abundance | CDR3aa | CDR3nt
TRBD2 | TRBJ2-3 | TRBV12-3/TRBV12-4 | - | CASNRGDRLASTDTQYF | TGTGCCAGCAATCGGGGGGACCGACTAGCTAGCACAGATACGCAGTATTTT
- | TRBJ1-5 | TRBV6-1 | - | CATKPGSNQPQHF | TGTGCCACCAAACCTGGTAGCAATCAGCCCCAGCATTTT
- | TRBJ2-1 | TRBV12-3/TRBV12-4 | few | CASSLRNGIYEQFF | TGTGCCAGCAGTTTAAGAAATGGGATCTATGAGCAGTTCTTC
- | TRBJ2-1 | TRBV11-2 | many | CASSRAGTRLLNEQFF | TGTGCCAGCAGCCGAGCGGGGACAAGACTCCTCAATGAGCAGTTCTTC
TRBD2 | TRBJ2-1 | TRBV5-1 | - | CASSFGTSGNEQFF | TGCGCCAGCAGCTTCGGGACTAGCGGCAATGAGCAGTTCTTC
TRBD2 | TRBJ2-1 | TRBV7-6 | - | CASSLETSGTRRNEQFF | TGTGCCAGCAGCTTAGAGACTAGCGGGACCAGAAGGAATGAGCAGTTCTTC
- | TRBJ2-2 | TRBV12-3/TRBV12-4 | - | CAFCSRGWLAVDTGELFF | TGTGCCTTCTGTTCCCGGGGCTGGCTAGCCGTCGACACCGGGGAGCTGTTTTTT
- | TRBJ2-5 | TRBV6-2/TRBV6-3 | - | CATRPSGGGKETQYF | TGTGCCACGCGTCCGAGCGGTGGGGGGAAAGAGACCCAGTACTTC
- | TRBJ2-6 | TRBV12-3/TRBV12-4 | - | CASSYRAGANVLTF | TGTGCCAGCAGTTACAGGGCTGGGGCCAACGTCCTGACTTTC
- | TRBJ1-5 | TRBV12-3/TRBV12-4 | few | CASSPRFNSNQPQHF | TGTGCCAGCAGTCCTCGCTTCAATAGCAATCAGCCCCAGCATTTT
- | TRBJ2-3 | TRBV4-2 | few | CASSPTRDTQYF | TGTGCCAGCAGCCCAACGCGGGATACGCAGTATTTT
TRBD1 | TRBJ2-7 | TRBV5-1 | few | CASSVTGGVDEQYF | TGCGCCAGCAGCGTTACAGGGGGTGTCGACGAGCAGTACTTC
TRBD2 | TRBJ2-1 | TRBV20-1 | - | CSASSLAGANEQFF | TGCAGTGCTAGTTCACTAGCGGGAGCCAATGAGCAGTTCTTC
TRBD1 | TRBJ1-3 | TRBV5-1 | many | CASRLTGGNSGNTIYF | TGCGCCAGCAGATTGACAGGGGGCAATTCTGGAAACACCATATATTTT
- | TRBJ1-5 | TRBV12-3/TRBV12-4 | few | CASSFQLGNQPQHF | TGTGCCAGCAGCTTCCAATTGGGCAATCAGCCCCAGCATTTT
TRBD2 | TRBJ2-1 | TRBV9 | - | CASTRGGSIDEQFF | TGTGCCAGCACGCGGGGAGGGAGTATAGATGAGCAGTTCTTC
- | TRBJ2-1 | TRBV12-3/TRBV12-4 | - | CASSLGWGSSNEQFF | TGTGCCAGCAGTTTAGGTTGGGGGAGTTCGAATGAGCAGTTCTTC
- | TRBJ2-1 | TRBV20-1 | - | CSALMFGGSYNEQFF | TGCAGTGCTCTGATGTTCGGCGGTTCCTACAATGAGCAGTTCTTC
TRBD1 | TRBJ2-1 | TRBV18 | few | CASSSGGSATLNEQFF | TGTGCCAGCTCATCAGGGGGCAGCGCGACCCTTAATGAGCAGTTCTTC
- | TRBJ2-5 | TRBV20-1 | - | CSVLTSFGPETQYF | TGCAGTGTTTTGACTAGTTTCGGCCCAGAGACCCAGTACTTC
TRBD2 | TRBJ2-7 | TRBV12-3/TRBV12-4 | - | CASSLGLFSGRLYEQYF | TGTGCCAGCAGTTTAGGCCTTTTTAGCGGGAGACTCTACGAGCAGTACTTC
TRBD1 | TRBJ2-5 | TRBV5-1 | few | CASSLRGGEETQYF | TGCGCCAGCAGCTTGAGAGGGGGCGAAGAGACCCAGTACTTC
- | TRBJ2-7 | TRBV9 | few | CASSVAAGLSYEQYF | TGTGCCAGCAGCGTAGCCGCAGGCCTCTCCTACGAGCAGTACTTC
- | TRBJ1-1 | TRBV4-3 | - | CASSQERGRAGGEAFF | TGCGCCAGCAGCCAAGAACGAGGCAGGGCGGGGGGTGAAGCTTTCTTT
- | TRBJ1-1 | TRBV7-9 | - | CASSPTAQNTEAFF | TGTGCCAGCAGCCCGACAGCCCAGAACACTGAAGCTTTCTTT
- | TRBJ2-2 | TRBV24-1 | few | CATSDKGVSSTGELFF | TGTGCCACCAGTGACAAAGGAGTTAGTAGCACCGGGGAGCTGTTTTTT
- | TRBJ1-2 | TRBV4-3 | few | CASSQEGSGSGSTYGYTF | TGCGCCAGCAGCCAAGAAGGTAGTGGCTCAGGGAGTACCTATGGCTACACCTTC
- | TRBJ2-1 | TRBV7-2 | few | CASSFRSGAGYNEQFF | TGTGCCAGCAGCTTCAGATCAGGGGCAGGGTACAATGAGCAGTTCTTC
- | TRBJ2-2 | TRBV7-3 | many | CASSVNTGELFF | TGTGCCAGCAGCGTGAACACCGGGGAGCTGTTTTTT
TRBD2 | TRBJ2-2 | TRBV28 | once | CASHWGGNTGELFF | TGTGCCAGCCACTGGGGGGGGAACACCGGGGAGCTGTTTTTT
TRBD2 | TRBJ2-1 | TRBV10-3 | - | CAISDWGRGYEQFF | TGTGCCATCAGTGATTGGGGGAGGGGCTATGAGCAGTTCTTC
TRBD1 | TRBJ2-1 | TRBV7-2 | - | CASKLDRGNNEQFF | TGTGCCAGCAAGTTGGACAGGGGTAACAATGAGCAGTTCTTC
- | TRBJ2-1 | TRBV5-6 | few | CASSPVGRSSYNEQFF | TGTGCCAGCAGCCCCGTCGGGCGTAGCTCCTACAATGAGCAGTTCTTC
TRBD2 | TRBJ2-3 | TRBV10-1 | few | CASSGSSGGGTDTQYF | TGCGCCAGCAGTGGTTCTAGCGGGGGGGGCACAGATACGCAGTATTTT
TRBD2 | TRBJ2-7 | TRBV7-8 | - | CASSLVSGRAHEQYF | TGTGCCAGCAGCTTAGTTAGCGGGAGGGCCCACGAGCAGTACTTC
- | TRBJ2-7 | TRBV18 | - | CASSPGSRYEQYF | TGTGCCAGCTCACCGGGATCTCGCTACGAGCAGTACTTC
- | TRBJ2-5 | TRBV6-5 | - | CASSYGQGGPETQYF | TGTGCCAGCAGTTACGGGCAGGGAGGACCAGAGACCCAGTACTTC
- | TRBJ1-2 | TRBV5-1 | few | CASSPNESGYTF | TGCGCCAGCAGCCCAAATGAAAGTGGCTACACCTTC
TRBD1 | TRBJ2-5 | TRBV5-1 | - | CASSSQGDEETQYF | TGCGCCAGCAGCTCTCAGGGGGACGAGGAGACCCAGTACTTC
- | TRBJ2-6 | TRBV7-2 | - | CASSFATVWGPALSGANVLTF | TGTGCCAGCAGCTTTGCGACGGTTTGGGGTCCCGCACTCTCTGGGGCCAACGTCCTGACTTTC
- | TRBJ2-3 | TRBV19 | - | CASRSTGKSLDTQYF | TGTGCCAGTAGGAGTACAGGGAAAAGCCTCGATACGCAGTATTTT
- | TRBJ2-6 | TRBV28 | - | CASESTGIGANVLTF | TGTGCCAGCGAATCGACAGGAATCGGGGCCAACGTCCTGACTTTC
TRBD2 | TRBJ2-5 | TRBV20-1 | - | CSATSGDQETQYF | TGCAGTGCTACTAGCGGGGACCAAGAGACCCAGTACTTC
- | TRBJ2-3 | TRBV7-7 | few | CASSLAPMDTQYF | TGTGCCAGCAGCTTAGCGCCCATGGATACGCAGTATTTT
- | TRBJ2-3 | TRBV7-2 | - | CASSLAGGQGVADTQYF | TGTGCCAGCAGCTTAGCGGGAGGGCAGGGGGTCGCAGATACGCAGTATTTT
- | TRBJ1-3 | TRBV7-8 | few | CASSLAYGRGSGNTIYF | TGTGCCAGCAGCTTAGCGTATGGCAGGGGCTCTGGAAACACCATATATTTT
- | TRBJ1-4 | TRBV7-2 | few | CASSLVGSSNEKLFF | TGTGCCAGCAGCTTAGTAGGCAGTTCGAATGAAAAACTGTTTTTT
TRBD1 | TRBJ2-5 | TRBV7-8 | - | CASSLAGQGLGETQYF | TGTGCCAGCAGCTTAGCGGGACAGGGGTTAGGGGAGACCCAGTACTTC
TRBD1 | TRBJ2-1 | TRBV6-1 | few | CASRIQGASYNEQFF | TGTGCCAGCAGAATACAGGGGGCCTCCTACAATGAGCAGTTCTTC
TRBD2 | TRBJ2-3 | TRBV20-1 | - | CSARSTMTSGGTDTQYF | TGCAGTGCTAGAAGCACGATGACTAGCGGGGGGACGGATACGCAGTATTTT
TRBD2 | TRBJ2-5 | TRBV29-1 | few | CSAEVAGGPGRETQYF | TGCAGCGCCGAAGTAGCGGGAGGGCCTGGTCGAGAGACCCAGTACTTC
- | TRBJ1-2 | TRBV2 | - | CASNGAGLYGYTF | TGTGCCAGCAATGGGGCAGGTCTCTATGGCTACACCTTC
TRBD1 | TRBJ1-2 | TRBV10-3 | - | CATSPGQNYGYTF | TGTGCCACCTCCCCGGGACAGAACTATGGCTACACCTTC
TRBD2 | TRBJ2-3 | TRBV5-1 | - | CASSLDASGSTDTQYF | TGCGCCAGCAGCTTGGACGCTAGCGGAAGCACAGATACGCAGTATTTT
- | TRBJ2-7 | TRBV10-3 | - | CAISSPGAHEQYF | TGTGCCATCAGTTCCCCAGGGGCCCACGAGCAGTACTTC
- | TRBJ2-3 | TRBV5-1 | once | CASSQQGLLTSDTQYF | TGCGCCAGCAGCCAACAGGGCCTCTTAACATCAGATACGCAGTATTTT